This T cell receptor beta chain was retrieved from a study of neoadjuvant anti-PD-1 for oral cavity cancer. Some clones are missing from TCRdb's copy, which holds only in-frame ones; the method was immunoSEQ multiplex PCR. This sample has tens of thousands of clones, with approximately 26% found just once. As for time point: after neoadjuvant nivolumab, at surgical resection. V was cut by 2 bases and J by 2 bases, with 3 bases left in between. Germline values: CDR1 GTSNPN, CDR2 SVGIG (reference sequence). The CDR3 covers 11 residues. This TCR came from a person aged 40 to 85 with oral cavity squamous cell carcinoma. The chain has TRBV30 and TRBJ1-2; no clear D gene. The starting material was tumor tissue, obtained after nivolumab (anti-PD-1) treatment. The CDR3 loop reads CAWSNNYGYTF. CDR3 nucleotide sequence: TGTGCCTGGAGTAACAACTATGGCTACACCTTC. Looking up the rest from reference TRBV30 and TRBJ1-2 gives the full variable domain: SQTIHQWPATLVQPVGSPLSLECTVEGTSNPNLYWYRQAAGRGLQLLFYSVGIGQISSEVPQNLSASRPQDRQFILSSKKLLLSDSGFYLCAWSNNYGYTFGSGTRLTVV.